This T cell receptor beta chain was sequenced during a study of read filtering for tumor transcriptome and immune sequencing. The V and J ends lost 5 bases and 6 bases respectively, with 14 bases between them. The CDR3 runs 13 residues. Germline CDR1 reads MDHEN; CDR2 reads SYDVKM. Molecular barcoded adaptors covering alpha/delta and beta/gamma chains were used on roughly 400 ng RNA. TCRdb independently ran MiXCR on the reads; one entry per CDR3 protein. The sample has roughly 56,000 distinct CDR3 sequences; about a fifth are singletons. This clonotype was seen only a few times. The chain carries TRBV28 and TRBJ2-7; perhaps D is TRBD1 or TRBD2 (6 bases each). The sample taken for sequencing was a population of CD138-negative cells sorted from bone marrow. The sequence was obtained from a donor at least 40 years old with multiple myeloma. DNA for the CDR3: TGTGCCAGCAGTGGGGGGCTGCCTGGCGAGCAGTACTTC. This gives the protein CASSGGLPGEQYF.